The 7 T cell receptor beta chains in this list originate from one sample, sequenced in a study of immune evolution from preneoplasia to lung adenocarcinoma. Generated by immunoSEQ multiplex PCR, the TCRdb table keeps only in-frame clones and is missing some. The sample records 9,500 to 15,000 clones, approximately 81% being singletons. Material: FFPE tissue from an adenomatous hyperplasia lung lesion. Described subset: atypical adenomatous hyperplasia (AAH), lung preneoplasia. The receptors originated from a person aged 50-75 years with lung adenocarcinoma.

The J gene is TRBJ1-2, the V gene TRBV29-1, with D possibly TRBD1 on 6 matching bases. The V end was cut by 6 bases, the J end by 7 bases, with 15 bases between. The CDR3 spans 12 residues. The germline gives CDR1 SQVTM, CDR2 ANQGSEA. The CDR3 here is CSVGADRGGYTF. CDR3 DNA sequence: TGCAGCGTGGGGGCCGATCGAGGTGGCTACACCTTC.

CDR3: CASSSEDGNTEAFF. The CDR3 DNA sequence: TGTGCCAGCAGTTCGGAGGACGGAAACACTGAAGCTTTCTTT. The chain couples TRBV27 to TRBJ1-1; D not certain. CDR1 MNHEY and CDR2 SMNVEV come from the germline V gene (reference sequence). This CDR3 is 14 amino acids long. Trimming pared 4 bases from V and 2 bases from J, leaving 11 bases between.

This chain joins TRBV27 and TRBJ1-1; no reliable D call. V was trimmed by 5 bases and J by 1 base, leaving 8 bases between them. Germline lookup yields CDR1 MNHEY and CDR2 SMNVEV (reference sequence). The CDR3 length is 13 residues. Written as DNA, the CDR3 is TGTGCCAGCAGTATTAGAAGGAACACTGAAGCTTTCTTT. It encodes CASSIRRNTEAFF.

V is TRBV5-1 and J is TRBJ1-1, with 9 bases that match TRBD1. The germline V gene encodes CDR1 SGHRS and CDR2 YFSETQ. V was clipped by 4 bases and J by 7 bases; unmatched bases: 20. This CDR3 is 18 amino acids long. The CDR3 here is CASSIAGTGRFVVIEAFF. DNA of the CDR3: TGCGCCAGCAGCATCGCCGGGACAGGGCGTTTTGTGGTCATTGAAGCTTTCTTT. The whole variable domain, filled in from reference TRBV5-1 and TRBJ1-1, reads KAGVTQTPRYLIKTRGQQVTLSCSPISGHRSVSWYQQTPGQGLQFLFEYFSETQRNKGNFPGRFSGRQFSNSRSEMNVSTLELGDSALYLCASSIAGTGRFVVIEAFFGQGTRLTVV.

The CDR3 DNA reads TGTGCCAGCTCACCTGACGGGAGTAGGTACAATGAGCAGTTCTTC. Translation gives CASSPDGSRYNEQFF. The chain combines TRBV18 with TRBJ2-1; possibly TRBD2 for D (6 bases). V lost 3 bases to trimming and J lost 4 bases, with 13 bases between them. Germline CDR1 reads KGHSH; CDR2 reads LQKENI. The CDR3 contains 15 residues.

In DNA form, the CDR3 reads TGTGCCAGCAGCCCCAAAAGACTAGCGGGGGGGAGCACAGATACGCAGTATTTT. This encodes CASSPKRLAGGSTDTQYF. The gene calls are TRBV11-3 and TRBJ2-3, with 14 bases fitting TRBD2. V lost 5 bases, J lost 0 bases, and 7 bases stayed unmatched. Germline V lookup: CDR1 SGHNT, CDR2 YENEEA. The CDR3 extends over 18 amino acids.

V gene TRBV15 combines with J gene TRBJ1-2; TRBD1 aligns across 9 bases. CDR3 size: 16 residues. Germline V gives CDR1 LNHNV, CDR2 YYDKDF (reference sequence). V was clipped by 4 bases and J by 5 bases; unmatched bases: 11. CDR3 sequence (DNA): TGTGCCACCAGCAACCGGGACAGGGTCCTCTTTTATGGCTACACCTTC. Translating it yields CATSNRDRVLFYGYTF.